This paragraph covers one TCR beta chain sequence. Its antigen is unknown. The source of the sample is a study of cytomegalovirus exposure and HLA in healthy donors. The PCR employed 60 Vbeta primers together with 13 Jbeta primers. TCRdb's copy holds only in-frame clones and misses some; the assay was immunoSEQ multiplex PCR. Of about 120,000 clones listed, roughly 80% are singletons. Study-wide results and caveats: Other equally common chains were less clonally expanded than HLA-associated TCR beta chains, a later analysis showed. In presence/absence analyses, roughly uniform sequencing depth across donors was assumed.

CDR1 and CDR2 (germline): SEHNR, FQNEAQ (reference sequence). This CDR3 comprises 14 residues. Trimming removed 3 bases from V and 4 bases from J, with 11 bases in between. The gene calls are TRBV7-9 and TRBJ2-3; D ambiguous. The TCR sequence derives from a man in his forties or fifties in good health and CMV-seropositive. The sequenced sample consisted of PBMCs. This chain's CDR3 is CASSLGRGSDTQYF. The DNA for the CDR3 is TGTGCCAGCAGCTTGGGTCGCGGATCAGATACGCAGTATTTT.